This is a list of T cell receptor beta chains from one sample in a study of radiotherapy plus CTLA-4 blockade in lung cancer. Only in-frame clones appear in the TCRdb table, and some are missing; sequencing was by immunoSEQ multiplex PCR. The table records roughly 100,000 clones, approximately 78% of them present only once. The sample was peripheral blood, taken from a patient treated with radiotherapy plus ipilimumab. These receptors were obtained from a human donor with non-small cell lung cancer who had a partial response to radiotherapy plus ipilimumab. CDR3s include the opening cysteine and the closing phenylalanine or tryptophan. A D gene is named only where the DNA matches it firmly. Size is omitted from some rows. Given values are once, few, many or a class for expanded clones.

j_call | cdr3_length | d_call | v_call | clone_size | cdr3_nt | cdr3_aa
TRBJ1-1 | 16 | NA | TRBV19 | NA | TGTGCCAGTAGTTCACCCCCCGGACAGATAAACACTGAAGCTTTCTTT | CASSSPPGQINTEAFF
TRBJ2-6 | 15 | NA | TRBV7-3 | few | TGTGCCAGCAGCTTAGGAGTCTCTGGGGCCAACGTCCTGACTTTC | CASSLGVSGANVLTF
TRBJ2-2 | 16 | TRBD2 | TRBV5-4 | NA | TGTGCCAGCAGCTCCCAGCGGGGTTCGAACACCGGGGAGCTGTTTTTT | CASSSQRGSNTGELFF
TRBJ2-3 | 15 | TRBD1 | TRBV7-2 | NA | TGTGCCAGCAGCCGCACGACAGGGAGCACAGATACGCAGTATTTT | CASSRTTGSTDTQYF
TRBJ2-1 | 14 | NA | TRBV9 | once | TGTGCCAGCTCCAAGGGGGACTCCTACAATGAGCAGTTCTTC | CASSKGDSYNEQFF
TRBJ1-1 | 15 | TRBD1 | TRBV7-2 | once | TGTGCCAGCAGCTTAACAGGACAGGGGATGACTGAAGCTTTCTTT | CASSLTGQGMTEAFF
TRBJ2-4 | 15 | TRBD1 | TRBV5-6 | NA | TGTGCCAGCAGCTCATACCGGGACAGGGTGTCCATTCAGTACTTC | CASSSYRDRVSIQYF
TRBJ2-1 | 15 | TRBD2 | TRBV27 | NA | TGTGCCAGCAGTTTCCGGCCTAGCGGGTACAATGAGCAGTTCTTC | CASSFRPSGYNEQFF
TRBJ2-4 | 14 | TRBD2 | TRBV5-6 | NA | TGTGCCAGCAGCTTGGGGCTAGCGGGTAACATTCAGTACTTC | CASSLGLAGNIQYF
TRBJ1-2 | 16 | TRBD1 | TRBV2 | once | TGTGCCAGCAGTGAATCGAGACAGGGGGTTTTGGGTGGCTACACCTTC | CASSESRQGVLGGYTF
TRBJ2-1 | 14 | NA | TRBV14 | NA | TGTGCCAGCGCCCCCGGGACAACATACAATGAGCAGTTCTTC | CASAPGTTYNEQFF
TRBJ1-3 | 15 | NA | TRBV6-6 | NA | TGTGCCAGCAGCGAGGGAACAGACTCTGGAAACACCATATATTTT | CASSEGTDSGNTIYF
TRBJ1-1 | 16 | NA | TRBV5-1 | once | TGCGCCAGCAGCGGGGCGCCAGGGGCCCGGAGTAAGGAGGATTTCTTT | CASSGAPGARSKEDFF
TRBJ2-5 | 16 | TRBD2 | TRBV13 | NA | TGTGCCAGCAGCTTAAACCGGGAGGGCCGGAAGGAGACCCAGTACTTC | CASSLNREGRKETQYF
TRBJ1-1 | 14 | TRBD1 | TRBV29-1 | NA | TGCAGCGTCCAACGGACAGGGTTAAACACTGAAGCTTTCTTT | CSVQRTGLNTEAFF
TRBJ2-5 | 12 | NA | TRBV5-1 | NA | TGCGCCAGCAGCTTGGATCGGGAGACCCAGTACTTC | CASSLDRETQYF
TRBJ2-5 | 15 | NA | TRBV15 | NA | TGTGCCACCAGCAGAGAGGCCCCAGGGTTGGAGACCCAGTACTTC | CATSREAPGLETQYF
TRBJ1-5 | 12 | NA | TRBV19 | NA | TGTGCCAGTAGTCTGGCCCCTCAGCCCCAGCATTTT | CASSLAPQPQHF
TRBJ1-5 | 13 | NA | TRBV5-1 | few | TGCGCCAGCAGCGAAGGGGACAATCAGCCCCAGCATTTT | CASSEGDNQPQHF
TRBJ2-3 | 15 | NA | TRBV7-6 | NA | TGTGCCAGCAGCTTAGATGGTAGCCCCACAGATACGCAGTATTTT | CASSLDGSPTDTQYF
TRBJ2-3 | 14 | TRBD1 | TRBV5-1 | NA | TGCGCCAGCAGCTTCGGACAGGACACAGATACGCAGTATTTT | CASSFGQDTDTQYF
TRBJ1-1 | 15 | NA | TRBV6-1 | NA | TGTGCCAGCAGTGTTTACCCACTCCCGAACACTGAAGCTTTCTTT | CASSVYPLPNTEAFF
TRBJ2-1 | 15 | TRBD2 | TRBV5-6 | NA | TGTGCCAGCAGCGAGGGACTAGCGGGAGGCGATGAGCAGTTCTTC | CASSEGLAGGDEQFF
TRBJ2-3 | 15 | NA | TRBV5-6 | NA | TGTGCCAGCAGCTTGGACCCCACTAGCACAGATACGCAGTATTTT | CASSLDPTSTDTQYF
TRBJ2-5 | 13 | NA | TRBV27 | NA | TGTGCCAGTGGGTGGGGGGGCGCGGAGACCCAGTACTTC | CASGWGGAETQYF